The present entry profiles one TCR beta chain with its context. This record belongs to a study of control samples from healthy donors and cancer patients. The CDR3 totals 14 residues. Per the germline V gene, CDR1 is SGHDT and CDR2 is YYEEEE. The ends were cut back, 1 base at V and 2 bases at J, with 9 bases in the middle. The table came from immunoSEQ multiplex PCR; TCRdb's copy has only in-frame clones and leaves some out. The data contain 100,000 or so clones, more than 85% of them singletons. The rearrangement uses TRBV5-6 and TRBJ1-1; D possibly corresponds to TRBD1 (6 bases). Sequencing was performed on blood. The TCR originated in a young man in good health. As DNA, the CDR3 is TGTGCCAGCAGCTTGCCAGGGGAAAACACTGAAGCTTTCTTT. Encoded protein: CASSLPGENTEAFF.